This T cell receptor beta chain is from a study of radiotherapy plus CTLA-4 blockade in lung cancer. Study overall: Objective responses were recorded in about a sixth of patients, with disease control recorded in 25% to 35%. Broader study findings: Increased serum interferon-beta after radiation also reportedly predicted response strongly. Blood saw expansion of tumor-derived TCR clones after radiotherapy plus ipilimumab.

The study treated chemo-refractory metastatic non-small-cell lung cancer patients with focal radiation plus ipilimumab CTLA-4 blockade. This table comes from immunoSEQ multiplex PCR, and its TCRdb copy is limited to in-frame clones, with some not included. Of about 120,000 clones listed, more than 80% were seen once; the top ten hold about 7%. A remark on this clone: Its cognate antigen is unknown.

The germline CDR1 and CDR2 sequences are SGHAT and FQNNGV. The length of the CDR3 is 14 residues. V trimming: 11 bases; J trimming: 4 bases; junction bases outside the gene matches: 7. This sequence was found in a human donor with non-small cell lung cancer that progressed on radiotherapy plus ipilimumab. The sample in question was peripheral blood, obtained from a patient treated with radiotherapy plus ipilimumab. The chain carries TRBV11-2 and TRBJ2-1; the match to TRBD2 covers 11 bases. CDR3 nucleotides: TGTGCCGGGGCCGGGACTAGCGGATACAATGAGCAGTTCTTC. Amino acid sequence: CAGAGTSGYNEQFF.